The clone carrying this TCR beta chain turned up a few times. TCRdb processed the 5' RACE reads anew with MiXCR; each CDR3 protein has one entry. Counted here are 250,000 to 350,000 distinct CDR3 sequences, 16% occurring once; the ten biggest clones make up roughly 25%. These data originate in a study of T-cell memory formation after mild COVID-19. This CDR3 region has 12 residues. Germline V gene lookup returns CDR1 DFQATT and CDR2 SNEGSKA (reference sequence). The V gene lost 3 bases and the J gene lost 5 bases, with 10 bases spanning the gap. The source material was PBMCs or a T cell subset sorted from them (not recorded which). V usage is TRBV20-1 and J usage is TRBJ1-1, with D unclear. This TCR was recovered from a man younger than 30 who had mild COVID-19 (a few samples of this study predate the infection). Cell type and time point are not known. DNA for the CDR3: TGCAGTGCTAGTTCCCCTGGGACTGAAGCTTTCTTT. This encodes CSASSPGTEAFF.